This TCR beta chain comes out of a study of CD8+ T cells in alopecia areata. The CDR3 loop spans 14 amino acids. The V end lost 6 bases, the J end lost 7 bases, and 19 bases lay between the germline ends. Germline V CDR1 and CDR2: MDHEN, SYDVKM. Study-level points and caveats: Treatment with tofacitinib significantly lowered scalp clonality and reduced expanded CD8+ clones among the top 100. Persistence of many expanded lesional clones was seen in scalp and blood during tofacitinib.

Sequencing templates came from extracted RNA that was reverse transcribed into cDNA. TCRdb keeps only in-frame clones here, not all; method: immunoSEQ multiplex PCR. The repertoire holds 150,000 to 200,000 clones, approximately 67% seen once, with 1.3% in the top ten. Treatment defined: oral pan-JAK inhibitor, 5-10 mg twice daily. In alopecia areata patients, both lesional scalp punch biopsies and peripheral blood were collected. As for this clone: Its specificity is unknown.

The rearrangement uses TRBV28 and TRBJ2-7; possibly TRBD2 for D (5 bases). This clonotype was sampled from a human donor with alopecia areata. Here the sequenced sample was CD4+ T cells sorted from blood, taken around week 50, from a patient treated with tofacitinib. CDR3 sequence (DNA): TGTGCCAGCAGCAACAGCCCGCTGAGGGATGAGCAGTACTTC. Protein product: CASSNSPLRDEQYF.